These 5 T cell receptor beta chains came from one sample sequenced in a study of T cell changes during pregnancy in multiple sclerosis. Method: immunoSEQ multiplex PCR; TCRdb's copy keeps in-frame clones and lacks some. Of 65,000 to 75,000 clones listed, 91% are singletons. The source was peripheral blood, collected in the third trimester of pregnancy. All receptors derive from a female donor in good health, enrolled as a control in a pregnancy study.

The DNA of the CDR3 is TGTGCCAGTAGTATCACAGGGCCTGGGGCCCAAGAGACCCAGTACTTC. Protein sequence: CASSITGPGAQETQYF. The rearrangement uses TRBV19 and TRBJ2-5, with D tentatively TRBD1 (6 bases). Trimming took off 3 bases at V and 1 base at J, with 15 bases between the two ends. The CDR3 has 16 residues. Germline V gives CDR1 LNHDA, CDR2 SQIVND (reference sequence).

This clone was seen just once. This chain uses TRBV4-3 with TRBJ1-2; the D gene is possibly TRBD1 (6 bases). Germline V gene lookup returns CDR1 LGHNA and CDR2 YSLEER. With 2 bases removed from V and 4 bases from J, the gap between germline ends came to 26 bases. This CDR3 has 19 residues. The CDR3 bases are TGCGCCAGCAGCCAACTCCCCGGCAGGGGCGCAGAGAAATCCTATGGCTACACCTTC. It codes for CASSQLPGRGAEKSYGYTF.

CDR3 region: CASSVETDEKLFF. Here the CDR3 DNA reads TGTGCCAGCAGCGTAGAGACTGATGAAAAACTGTTTTTT. The chain has TRBV9 and TRBJ1-4; D uncertain. V was pared by 0 bases and J by 6 bases, with 6 bases between. The CDR3 is 13 amino acids. Germline-derived CDR1 and CDR2 are SGDLS and YYNGEE.

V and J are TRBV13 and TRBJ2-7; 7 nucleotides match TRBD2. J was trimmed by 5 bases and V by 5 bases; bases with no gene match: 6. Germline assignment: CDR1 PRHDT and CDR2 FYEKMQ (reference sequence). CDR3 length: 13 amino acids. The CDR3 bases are TGTGCCAGCAGCCTCCTAGCGGTCCACGAGCAGTACTTC. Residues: CASSLLAVHEQYF.

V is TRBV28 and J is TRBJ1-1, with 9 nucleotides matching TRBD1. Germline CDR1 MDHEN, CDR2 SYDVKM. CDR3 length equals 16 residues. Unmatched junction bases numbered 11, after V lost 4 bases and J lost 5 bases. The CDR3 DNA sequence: TGTGCCAGCAGTTCGCCCCCCGGGACAGGGAGGACTGAAGCTTTCTTT. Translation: CASSSPPGTGRTEAFF.